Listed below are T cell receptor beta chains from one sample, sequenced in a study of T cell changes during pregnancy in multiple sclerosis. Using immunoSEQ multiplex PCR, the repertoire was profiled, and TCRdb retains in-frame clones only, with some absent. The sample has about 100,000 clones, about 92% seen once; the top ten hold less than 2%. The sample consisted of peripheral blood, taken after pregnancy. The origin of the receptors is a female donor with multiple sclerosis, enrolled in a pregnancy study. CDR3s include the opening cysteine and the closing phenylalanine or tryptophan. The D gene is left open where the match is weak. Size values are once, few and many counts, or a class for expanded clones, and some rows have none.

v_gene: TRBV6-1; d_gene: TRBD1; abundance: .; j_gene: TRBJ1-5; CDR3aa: CASSDGQGSNQPQHF; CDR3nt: TGTGCCAGCAGTGACGGACAGGGGAGCAATCAGCCCCAGCATTTT
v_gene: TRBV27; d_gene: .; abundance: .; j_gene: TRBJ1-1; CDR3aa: CASSSRGENTEAFF; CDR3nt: TGTGCCAGCAGTTCCCGGGGGGAGAACACTGAAGCTTTCTTT
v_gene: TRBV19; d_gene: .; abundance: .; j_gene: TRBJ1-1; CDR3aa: CASRAYDSLNTEAFF; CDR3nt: TGTGCCAGTAGGGCCTACGACAGTTTGAACACTGAAGCTTTCTTT
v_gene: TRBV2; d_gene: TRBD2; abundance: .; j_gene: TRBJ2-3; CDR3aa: CASSSGTTFTDTQYF; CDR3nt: TGTGCCAGCAGTTCCGGGACTACATTCACAGATACGCAGTATTTT
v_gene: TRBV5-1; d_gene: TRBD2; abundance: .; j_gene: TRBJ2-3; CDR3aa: CASSSLAGGADTQYF; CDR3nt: TGCGCCAGCAGTTCATTAGCGGGAGGGGCAGATACGCAGTATTTT
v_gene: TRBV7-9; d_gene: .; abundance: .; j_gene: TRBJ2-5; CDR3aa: CASTSFLETQYF; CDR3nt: TGTGCCAGCACCTCCTTTCTGGAGACCCAGTACTTC
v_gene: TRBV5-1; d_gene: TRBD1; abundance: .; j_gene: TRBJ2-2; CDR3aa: CASSFDRGGGELFF; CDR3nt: TGCGCCAGCAGCTTCGACAGGGGAGGTGGGGAGCTGTTTTTT
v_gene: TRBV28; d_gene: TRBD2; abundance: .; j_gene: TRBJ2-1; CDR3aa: CASSLQLAGSYNEQFF; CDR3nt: TGTGCCAGCAGTTTACAGCTAGCGGGATCCTACAATGAGCAGTTCTTC
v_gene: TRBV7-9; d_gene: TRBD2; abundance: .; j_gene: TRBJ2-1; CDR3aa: CASSTGTSGSNEQFF; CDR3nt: TGTGCCAGCAGCACCGGGACTAGCGGGAGTAATGAGCAGTTCTTC
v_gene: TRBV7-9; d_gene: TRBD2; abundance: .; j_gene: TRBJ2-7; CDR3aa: CASSPDTGSGSGTYEQYF; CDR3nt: TGTGCCAGCAGCCCAGACACCGGAAGCGGGAGCGGAACCTACGAGCAGTACTTC
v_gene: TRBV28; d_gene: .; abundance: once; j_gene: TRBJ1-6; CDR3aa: CASSLSGQGNSPLHF; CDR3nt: TGTGCCAGCAGTTTATCCGGTCAGGGGAATTCACCCCTCCACTTT
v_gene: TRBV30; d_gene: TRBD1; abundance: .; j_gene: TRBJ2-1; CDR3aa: CAGNRGHEQFF; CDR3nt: TGTGCCGGGAACAGGGGGCACGAGCAGTTCTTC
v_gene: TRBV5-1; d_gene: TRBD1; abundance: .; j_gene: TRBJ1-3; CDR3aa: CASSQGGQGTISGNTIYF; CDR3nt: TGCGCCAGCAGCCAGGGGGGACAGGGAACGATCTCTGGAAACACCATATATTTT
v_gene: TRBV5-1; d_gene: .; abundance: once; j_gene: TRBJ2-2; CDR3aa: CASSLSSGGELFF; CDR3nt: TGCGCCAGCAGCTTGAGCTCTGGCGGGGAGCTGTTTTTT
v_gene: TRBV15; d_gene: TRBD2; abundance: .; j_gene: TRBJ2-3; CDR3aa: CATSPGTSGGRTDTQYF; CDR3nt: TGTGCCACCAGCCCCGGGACTAGCGGGGGGAGGACAGATACGCAGTATTTT
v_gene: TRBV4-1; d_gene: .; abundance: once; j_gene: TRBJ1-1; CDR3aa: CASSQVAGNTEAFF; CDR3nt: TGCGCCAGCAGCCAAGTCGCGGGGAACACTGAAGCTTTCTTT
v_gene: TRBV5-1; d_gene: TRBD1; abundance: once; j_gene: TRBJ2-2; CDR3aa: CASSLLGQGSRTGELFF; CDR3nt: TGCGCCAGCAGCTTGCTGGGACAGGGTAGTCGGACCGGGGAGCTGTTTTTT